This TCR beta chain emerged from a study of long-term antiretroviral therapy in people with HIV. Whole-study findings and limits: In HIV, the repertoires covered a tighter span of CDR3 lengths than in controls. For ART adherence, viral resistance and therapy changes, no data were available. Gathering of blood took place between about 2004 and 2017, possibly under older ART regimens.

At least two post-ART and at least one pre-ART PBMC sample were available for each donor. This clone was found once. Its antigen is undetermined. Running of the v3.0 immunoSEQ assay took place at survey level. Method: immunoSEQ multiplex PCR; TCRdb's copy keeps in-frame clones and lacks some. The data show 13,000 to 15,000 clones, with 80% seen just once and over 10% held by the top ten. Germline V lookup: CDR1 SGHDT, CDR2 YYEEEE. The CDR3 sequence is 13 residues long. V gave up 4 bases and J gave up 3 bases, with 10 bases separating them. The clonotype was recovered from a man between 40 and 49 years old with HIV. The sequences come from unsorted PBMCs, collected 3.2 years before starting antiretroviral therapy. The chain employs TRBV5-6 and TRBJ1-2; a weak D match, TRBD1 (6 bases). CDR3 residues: CASSPGVDYGYTF. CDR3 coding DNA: TGTGCCAGCAGCCCAGGGGTTGACTATGGCTACACCTTC.